The TCR beta chain under discussion was sequenced for a study of T cells in Graves' hyperthyroidism and ophthalmopathy (dated by TCRdb to about 2019). Broadly, across the study: Peripheral blood samples were taken at initial diagnosis, before any treatment was given. Prospective prediction of ophthalmopathy was tested in an independent validation cohort of under 20 hyperthyroidism patients and 15 to 17 patients who later progressed to ophthalmopathy. Once sampling was done, hyperthyroidism patients were given methimazole at a starting dose of 30 mg daily, whereas ophthalmopathy patients were given high-dose intravenous methylprednisolone. The 75 to 100 discovery patients were randomly split 7:3 into training and test sets. Thyroid tissue and blood T-cell repertoires from six or seven Graves' hyperthyroidism patients were also compared in the study. According to the paper, TCR Vbeta CDR3 sequencing was carried out on approximately 140 peripheral blood samples, which came from 40 to 45 ophthalmopathy, 70 to 80 hyperthyroidism and approximately 17 progressor patients. To identify TCR V-J signatures that set the groups apart, the researchers used a discovery cohort of 100 or so patients, made up of 43 with Graves' ophthalmopathy and some 60 with stable Graves' hyperthyroidism. Beyond this particular receptor, the publication reports: Most expanded thyroid clonotypes (frequency above 0.001) were also found in blood, which suggests that blood repertoires may mirror thyroid immune responses. No statistical method was used to fix the sample size in advance, and group allocation was not hidden from the investigators. In validation, the model predicted progression to ophthalmopathy with around 71% sensitivity and 72% to 85% specificity, a median of about 6 months before onset. In cross-validation, a model built on a 13 V-J signature told ophthalmopathy apart from stable hyperthyroidism with approximately 91% sensitivity and 81% to 82% specificity, and in testing the same model reached 80%/75%.

Graves' hyperthyroidism was defined as stable when no progression to ophthalmopathy occurred over 18 months of follow-up. Hyperthyroidism patients were newly diagnosed, with disease duration under 2 months, and aged 18 to 65 years. Any patient with an uncontrolled infection, another autoimmune disease, pregnancy or lactation was excluded. Clinical symptoms, serum thyroxine and TRAb, thyroid ultrasound, and orbital computed tomography formed the basis for the diagnoses. PBMCs were separated from around 9.1 ml of fresh peripheral blood using Ficoll-Paque density gradient centrifugation. Trizol reagent was used to extract total RNA, and RNA quality was then checked on an Agilent 2100 Bioanalyzer. This clonotype was seen at least ten times. This receptor's antigen is unknown. Base qualities are missing; no much larger clone stands one base away. The TCR beta CDR3 regions were amplified from RNA transcripts. The first round of RT-PCR for the TCR CDR3 was performed with the HTBI primer set and the Qiagen OneStep RT-PCR kit. A second multiplex PCR round built the libraries, followed by size selection and purification. Paired-end sequencing of the libraries was performed with 100 bp reads on an Illumina HiSeq2000. Per the original workflow: SOAPnuke was used to process the raw data, removing reads that contained adapters or uncalled bases, had a mean Phred below 15, or lacked an exact match to the constant primer or identifier. COPE v1.2.5 was used to merge the high-quality paired reads, and each unique nucleotide sequence was defined as a clonotype. Clonotypes were aligned to IMGT TRBV, TRBD and TRBJ reference segments using MiTCR v1.1. The analysis included only V-J combinations with a frequency above 0.0001, which together covered around 99% of the repertoires. The TCS score was defined as the ratio of F50 (clonal expansion) to E x V (chaos), calculated using BLOSUM62-based TCRdist between CDR3 peptides within each V-J. Welch's t-statistics and random forest reduced 514 V-J features to about 12, which were used in a naive Bayes classifier (R e1071). TCRdb cleaned the public reads at Q25 with fastp, built clones with MiXCR and kept in-frame beta chains. Rows merge per CDR3 protein into single entries with the most common DNA and genes. It is TCRdb's table, rather than the study itself, that gives the V and J calls and clone size. The sample has 500,000 to 750,000 distinct CDR3 sequences on record, approximately 15% of them singletons. The ten largest clonotypes hold under 7.5% of the sample.

Sequencing used blood. The receptor was isolated from a woman in her twenties or thirties with Graves' hyperthyroidism.

The CDR3 amino acid sequence is: CASSLQLGSETQYF. The DNA sequence is as follows: TGTGCCAGCAGCTTACAACTAGGTTCGGAGACCCAGTACTTC. The sequence links TRBV7-3 to TRBJ2-5; the D gene is perhaps TRBD2, from 5 matching bases. Taken from the germline V gene, the CDR1 and CDR2 loops are SGHTA and FQGTGA. At the junction V is shortened by 2 bases and J by 5 bases, with 12 bases in between. The CDR3 covers 14 residues, taking in both the cysteine and the phenylalanine. Only CDR3 DNA is held: 42 bases, read in frame from base 1.